The 27 T cell receptor beta chains below come from one sample, sequenced in a study of blood T cell repertoires in COVID-19. Data came from immunoSEQ multiplex PCR; TCRdb stores just in-frame clones and leaves some out. This sample has about 330,000 clones, with over 70% found just once. The sequenced sample was PBMCs or T cells enriched from blood (not recorded which). The receptor source for this set is a young man who had recovered from COVID-19.

This clone was detected a few times. The chain joins TRBV5-5 to TRBJ2-7; D unresolved. The germline V gene has CDR1 SGHKS and CDR2 YYEKEE (reference sequence). The CDR3 is made up of 13 amino acids. V was shortened by 0 bases and J by 3 bases, with 7 bases between the two germline ends. CDR3 residues: CASSLDVSYEQYF. The CDR3 nucleotides are TGTGCCAGCAGCTTGGATGTCAGCTACGAGCAGTACTTC.

The rearrangement uses TRBV29-1 and TRBJ1-4, with D unclear. With 3 bases removed from V and 6 bases from J, the gap between germline ends came to 14 bases. The CDR3 contains 14 residues. CDR1 is SQVTM and CDR2 is ANQGSEA in the germline V gene. The CDR3 nucleotides read TGCAGCGTTGAGGGCCCCGGAGGGTATGAAAAACTGTTTTTT. Its protein product is CSVEGPGGYEKLFF.

The gene calls are TRBV5-3 and TRBJ1-2; TRBD1 matches at 8 bases. TRBV5-3 is marked as an open reading frame, function uncertain. CDR3 length: 14 amino acids. Trimming removed 4 bases from V and 7 bases from J; junction bases left unmatched: 9. The DNA for the CDR3 is TGTGCCAGAAGCCGGGACAGGAGGGTGAGTGGCTACACCTTC. Translation gives CARSRDRRVSGYTF.

The chain uses TRBV27 and TRBJ1-1; D perhaps matches TRBD1 (6 bases). Germline V gives CDR1 MNHEY, CDR2 SMNVEV (reference sequence). CDR3 length: 14 amino acids. Deletions cut 2 bases from V and 4 bases from J, with 11 bases between. The CDR3 DNA sequence: TGTGCCAGCAGTTTAGGTGGACAGCTCACTGAAGCTTTCTTT. This codes for CASSLGGQLTEAFF.

The V gene is TRBV4-1, the J gene TRBJ1-5; 8 bases fit TRBD1. The V and J ends lost 1 base and 7 bases, in that order; junction bases with no gene match: 6. In germline, CDR1 is MGHRA, CDR2 YSYEKL. The CDR3 extends over 15 amino acids. CDR3 residues: CASSQGRGQWQPQHF. DNA for the CDR3: TGCGCCAGCAGCCAAGGCAGGGGGCAATGGCAGCCCCAGCATTTT.

The chain has TRBV2 and TRBJ1-5; 9 positions match TRBD1. The CDR3 covers 15 residues. Trimming at V came to 6 bases and at J to 6 bases, leaving 9 bases not matched to a gene. The germline CDR1 and CDR2 sequences are SNHLY and FYNNEI. The CDR3 sequence: CASSRTGAVSQPQHF. DNA of the CDR3: TGTGCCAGCAGCAGGACAGGGGCCGTCAGTCAGCCCCAGCATTTT.

This clone has a single count. This chain's CDR3 is CASSERGRTGEAFF. In nucleotides, the CDR3 is TGTGCCAGCAGTGAAAGGGGGAGGACAGGGGAAGCTTTCTTT. This chain joins TRBV6-1 and TRBJ1-1; TRBD1 matches at 8 bases. The CDR3 loop spans 14 amino acids. V lost 2 bases, J lost 8 bases, and 7 bases stayed unmatched. Germline assignment: CDR1 MNHNS and CDR2 SASEGT.

This clone was seen just once. The CDR3: CATSAVGTGYSNQPQHF. In DNA, the CDR3 is TGTGCCACCAGTGCCGTCGGGACAGGGTATAGCAATCAGCCCCAGCATTTT. The chain recombines TRBV24-1 with TRBJ1-5; 9 bases align to TRBD1. V was pared by 5 bases and J by 0 bases, with 7 bases of the junction left unmatched. The CDR3 totals 17 residues. Germline-derived CDR1 and CDR2 are KGHDR and SFDVKD.

The J gene is TRBJ2-5, the V gene TRBV25-1; tentative D call: TRBD1 (6 bases). Looked up from germline, CDR1 is MGHDK and CDR2 is SYGVNS. The CDR3 runs 14 residues. Trimming removed 1 base from V and 5 bases from J, with 11 bases in between. The CDR3 DNA is TGTGCCAGCAGTGAATTTACAGGGTGGGAGACCCAGTACTTC. Translated: CASSEFTGWETQYF.

This chain links TRBV5-4 with TRBJ2-5, with TRBD2 matching 8 bases. CDR1 SGHNT and CDR2 YYREEE come from the germline V gene (reference sequence). Germline trimming cut 7 bases from V and 3 bases from J; bases unmatched to any gene: 8. This CDR3 comprises 14 residues. CDR3 nucleotide sequence: TGTGCCAGCTGGCGAGGCGGGGGGAAAGAGACCCAGTACTTC. Protein sequence: CASWRGGGKETQYF.

This clone was observed a single time. The chain carries TRBV11-2 and TRBJ1-1; tentative D call: TRBD1 (6 bases). Trimming left V 2 bases short and J 1 base short, with 11 bases between. The germline V gene encodes CDR1 SGHAT and CDR2 FQNNGV. This CDR3 has 15 residues. CDR3 loop: CASSLSWGQNTEAFF. CDR3 DNA sequence: TGTGCCAGCAGCTTATCCTGGGGACAGAACACTGAAGCTTTCTTT.

The V gene is TRBV3-1 (or the pseudogene TRBV3-2), the J gene TRBJ1-6, with 10 bases fitting TRBD1. V shed 2 bases, J shed 10 bases, and the junction held 8 bases outside the gene matches. Germline V gene data show CDR1 as LGHDT and CDR2 as YNNKEL (reference sequence). This CDR3 has 16 amino acids. This chain's CDR3 is CASSQRRDRGRSPLHF. CDR3 DNA: TGTGCCAGCAGCCAACGCAGGGACAGGGGAAGATCACCCCTCCACTTT.

This chain uses TRBV30 with TRBJ1-6; D is ambiguous. V shed 4 bases and J shed 5 bases, with 15 bases lying between them. The CDR3 runs to 15 residues. Germline V gives CDR1 GTSNPN, CDR2 SVGIG (reference sequence). As DNA, the CDR3 is TGTGCCTGGAAGGTGGGAGGGTATGATAATTCACCCCTCCACTTT. Protein product: CAWKVGGYDNSPLHF.

This chain uses TRBV6-2 or TRBV6-3 with TRBJ1-5; D not resolved. The germline gives CDR1 MNHEY, CDR2 SVGEGT. CDR3 length: 14 amino acids. V was pared by 2 bases and J by 9 bases, with 14 bases between. The CDR3 DNA reads as TGTGCCAGCAGTTACGGGTGGCTGGAGGTGCCCCAGCATTTT. Protein product: CASSYGWLEVPQHF.

This chain connects TRBV19 to TRBJ2-2; D perhaps matches TRBD1 (6 bases). V gave up 7 bases and J gave up 3 bases, with 12 bases separating them. The CDR3 has 14 amino acids. Germline CDR1 and CDR2: LNHDA and SQIVND (reference sequence). CDR3 in DNA: TGTGCCAGTACCCCGGACAGAGACACCGGGGAGCTGTTTTTT. It codes for CASTPDRDTGELFF. Supplemented by reference TRBV19 and TRBJ2-2, the full variable domain reads DGGITQSPKYLFRKEGQNVTLSCEQNLNHDAMYWYRQDPGQGLRLIYYSQIVNDFQKGDIAEGYSVSREKKESFPLTVTSAQKNPTAFYLCASTPDRDTGELFFGEGSRLTVL.

The genes are TRBV5-1 and TRBJ1-2, with 8 positions matching TRBD1. This CDR3 region has 14 residues. Germline-derived CDR1 and CDR2 are SGHRS and YFSETQ. V shed 4 bases and J 6 bases; nucleotides not matched to a gene: 8. CDR3 sequence: CASSPRTGSDGYTF. In DNA form, the CDR3 reads TGCGCCAGCAGCCCCCGGACAGGGTCGGATGGCTACACCTTC.

This clone is a singleton in its sample. The chain has TRBV28 and TRBJ2-2, with 7 bases identical to TRBD1. J lost 5 bases, V lost 3 bases, and 9 bases had no gene match. The CDR3 loop spans 16 amino acids. The V gene's germline CDR1 is MDHEN and CDR2 SYDVKM. The chain's CDR3 is CASSFASTGETGELFF. For the CDR3, the DNA is TGTGCCAGCAGTTTCGCAAGTACAGGGGAAACCGGGGAGCTGTTTTTT.

Concerning this clone itself: The same CDR3 also results from other DNA sequences found in this sample. The V and J genes are TRBV10-3 and TRBJ1-2; D gene unclear. Trimming shortened V by 0 bases and J by 8 bases, and 7 bases separated the two germline ends. Germline CDR1 is ENHRY and CDR2 is SYGVKD. This CDR3 has 12 residues. This chain's CDR3 is CAISESPGGYTF. The CDR3 DNA reads TGTGCCATCAGTGAGTCGCCGGGGGGCTACACCTTC.

This clone was detected once. The V gene is TRBV21-1, the J gene TRBJ2-7; no DNA check was done on the table's D call, TRBD1. TRBV21-1 counts as a pseudogene. The CDR3 is made up of 14 amino acids. The CDR3: CARGTGEISYEQYF. CDR3 DNA: TGTGCCAGAGGGACAGGGGAAATATCCTACGAGCAGTACTTC.

The chain has TRBV19 and TRBJ1-5; 10 nucleotides align to TRBD1. V was pared by 5 bases and J by 2 bases, with 0 bases of the junction left unmatched. Germline V gene lookup returns CDR1 LNHDA and CDR2 SQIVND (reference sequence). The CDR3 length is 14 residues. CDR3 sequence reads: CASSGTGGNQPQHF. The DNA for the CDR3 is TGTGCCAGTAGTGGGACAGGGGGCAATCAGCCCCAGCATTTT.

The chain carries TRBV12-3 or TRBV12-4 and TRBJ2-7, with TRBD1 matching 8 bases. The ends lost 5 bases at V and 3 bases at J; junction bases unmatched: 3. The CDR3 runs 13 residues. The CDR3 region is CASSIDRGYEQYF. CDR3 DNA: TGTGCCAGCAGTATCGACAGGGGCTACGAGCAGTACTTC.

The rearrangement joins TRBV7-9 to TRBJ2-2; 9 bases map to TRBD1. CDR1 and CDR2 from the germline V gene are SEHNR and FQNEAQ (reference sequence). Germline trimming cut 3 bases from V and 3 bases from J; bases unmatched to any gene: 2. The CDR3 has 15 residues. For the CDR3, the DNA is TGTGCCAGCAGCTTTAGACAGGGGGACACCGGGGAGCTGTTTTTT. This sequence encodes CASSFRQGDTGELFF.

The chain has TRBV1 and TRBJ2-7; the table's TRBD1 call for D was not verified on the DNA. TRBV1 is recorded as a pseudogene. The CDR3 is made up of 15 amino acids. CDR3 sequence (DNA): TGCACCAGCAGCCAAGATACAGAGACATCCTACGAGCAGTACTTC. The encoded protein is CTSSQDTETSYEQYF.

V gene TRBV7-9 combines with J gene TRBJ1-1; D might be TRBD1 (5 bases). The CDR3 sequence is 14 residues long. V shed 4 bases and J shed 4 bases, with 13 bases lying between them. Germline CDR1 and CDR2: SEHNR and FQNEAQ (reference sequence). Here the CDR3 DNA reads TGTGCCAGCAGCTCCGCCGGGGGGAGCACTGAAGCTTTCTTT. Translated, it gives CASSSAGGSTEAFF.

The chain joins TRBV6-6 to TRBJ2-1, with D unclear. Germline CDR1 and CDR2: MNHNY and SVGAGI (reference sequence). V was clipped by 6 bases and J by 9 bases, with 18 bases between them. There are 14 residues in the CDR3. This CDR3 reads CASSYRLGLGEQFF. CDR3 bases: TGTGCCAGCAGCTACCGACTTGGTCTTGGTGAGCAGTTCTTC.

The V and J genes are TRBV28 and TRBJ2-7; 10 bases match TRBD1. The V gene's germline CDR1 is MDHEN and CDR2 SYDVKM. CDR3 length equals 14 residues. The ends lost 9 bases at V and 0 bases at J; junction bases unmatched: 5. CDR3 nucleotide sequence: TGTGCCAGTTCGGACAGGGGGATCTCCTACGAGCAGTACTTC. Amino acid sequence: CASSDRGISYEQYF.

The V call is TRBV7-3, the J call TRBJ1-2, with D maybe TRBD1 (5 bases). CDR1 is SGHTA and CDR2 is FQGTGA in the germline V gene. The CDR3 contains 15 residues. The germline V and J ends were trimmed by 0 bases and 8 bases, with 16 bases remaining between them. Written as DNA, the CDR3 is TGTGCCAGCAGCTTAACAATAACAGGTTACGAAGGCTACACCTTC. Translating gives CASSLTITGYEGYTF.